The clone carrying this TCR beta chain came up once. The sample is drawn from a study of blood T cell repertoires in COVID-19. Using immunoSEQ multiplex PCR, the repertoire was profiled, and TCRdb retains in-frame clones only, with some absent. The sample shows 20,000 or so clones, 87% of them seen only once. From germline, CDR1 is SEHNR and CDR2 FQNEAQ (reference sequence). The CDR3 runs 14 residues. The V end was cut by 2 bases, the J end by 2 bases, with 10 bases between. This TCR was sampled from a human donor with active COVID-19. The donor label of this sample is uncertain. V gene TRBV7-9 combines with J gene TRBJ2-7; D is perhaps TRBD2 (6 bases). What was sequenced was peripheral blood. CDR3 loop: CASSLSGRAYEQYF. The CDR3 DNA sequence: TGTGCCAGCAGCTTAAGCGGGCGCGCCTACGAGCAGTACTTC.